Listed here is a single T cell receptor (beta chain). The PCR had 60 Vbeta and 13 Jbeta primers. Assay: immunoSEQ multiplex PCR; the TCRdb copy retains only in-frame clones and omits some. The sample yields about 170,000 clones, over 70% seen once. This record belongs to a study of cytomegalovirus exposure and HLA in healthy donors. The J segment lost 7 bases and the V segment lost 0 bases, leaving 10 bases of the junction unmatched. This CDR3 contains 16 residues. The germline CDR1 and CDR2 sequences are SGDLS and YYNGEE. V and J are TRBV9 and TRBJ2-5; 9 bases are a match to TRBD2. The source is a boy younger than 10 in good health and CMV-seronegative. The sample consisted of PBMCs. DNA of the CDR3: TGTGCCAGCAGCGTAGGGGTTAGCGGGGGCCCCGGGACCCAGTACTTC. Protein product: CASSVGVSGGPGTQYF.